These T cell receptor beta chains were read from a single sample in a study of identical twins. MiXCR, applied by TCRdb to the 5' RACE reads, yields one record per CDR3 protein. The data show hundreds of thousands of distinct CDR3 sequences, more than 6.5% seen once. These data also formed part of another study, on yellow fever vaccine responses in identical twins.

Input material: PBMCs. All receptors derive from a woman younger than 30 in good health. The CDR3 runs from the conserved cysteine through the conserved F or W. The D gene is left open where the match is weak. Clone sizes are given selectively: once, few, many, or a class where the clone is expanded.

v_call	j_call	clone_size	d_call	cdr3_aa	cdr3_nt
TRBV4-3	TRBJ2-3	few	-	CASSQDRADLSTDTQYF	TGCGCCAGCAGCCAAGATCGGGCTGACCTTAGCACAGATACGCAGTATTTT
TRBV15	TRBJ2-1	many	TRBD2	CATSRVGTSGASYNEQFF	TGTGCCACCAGCAGAGTCGGGACTAGCGGGGCGTCCTACAATGAGCAGTTCTTC
TRBV28	TRBJ1-4	few	TRBD1	CASSLWAGTALGTTNEKLFF	TGTGCCAGCAGTTTATGGGCGGGGACAGCACTGGGAACAACTAATGAAAAACTGTTTTTT
TRBV10-3	TRBJ2-3	few	TRBD1	CAIRRDRGLGTDTQYF	TGTGCCATCAGGAGAGACAGGGGGCTTGGCACAGATACGCAGTATTTT
TRBV7-2	TRBJ1-6	few	-	CASSFGQSENSPLHF	TGTGCCAGCAGCTTCGGACAGTCGGAAAATTCACCCCTCCACTTT
TRBV20-1	TRBJ2-3	-	-	CSAGTPRVDTQYF	TGCAGTGCTGGGACACCTCGGGTAGATACGCAGTATTTT
TRBV11-2	TRBJ2-1	many	-	CASSSRDEQFF	TGTGCCAGCAGCTCCCGGGATGAGCAGTTCTTC
TRBV20-1	TRBJ1-1	few	-	CSASLHNTEAFF	TGCAGTGCTAGTCTACACAACACTGAAGCTTTCTTT
TRBV29-1	TRBJ1-2	-	-	CSVEREKDYTF	TGCAGCGTTGAAAGGGAGAAAGACTACACCTTC
TRBV7-9	TRBJ2-1	many	-	CASSSSAYEQFF	TGTGCCAGCAGCTCTTCCGCCTATGAGCAGTTCTTC
TRBV29-1	TRBJ2-7	many	TRBD2	CSAGTSLLGAYEQYF	TGCAGCGCCGGGACTAGCCTATTAGGGGCCTACGAGCAGTACTTC
TRBV10-3	TRBJ2-7	-	-	CAISESSRALITYEQYF	TGTGCCATCAGTGAGTCGAGCAGGGCCCTAATTACGTACGAGCAGTACTTC
TRBV3-1	TRBJ1-5	few	-	CASSQVLGNQPQHF	TGTGCCAGCAGCCAAGTTCTGGGCAATCAGCCCCAGCATTTT
TRBV29-1	TRBJ2-7	few	-	CSVHDYEQYF	TGCAGCGTCCATGACTACGAGCAGTACTTC
TRBV5-1	TRBJ2-7	few	-	CASSLGGASGPSYEQYF	TGCGCCAGCAGCTTGGGAGGAGCCAGCGGACCCTCCTACGAGCAGTACTTC
TRBV14	TRBJ2-3	many	-	CASSQSRVTDTQYF	TGTGCCAGCAGCCAATCCAGGGTCACAGATACGCAGTATTTT